These 25 T cell receptor beta chains were sequenced from one sample in a study of blood T cell repertoires in COVID-19. The protocol was immunoSEQ multiplex PCR, while the TCRdb copy is restricted to in-frame clones and leaves out a portion. The table has some 130,000 clones, about 88% seen once. Sequencing input: peripheral blood. Every receptor here comes from a man in his fifties with active COVID-19.

At least ten counts were recorded for this clone. This CDR3 is CASSRRDTEAFF. As DNA, the CDR3 is TGTGCCAGCAGCCGGCGGGACACTGAAGCTTTCTTT. The V and J genes are TRBV11-1 and TRBJ1-1; D is unresolved. Germline V gene sequence: CDR1 SGHAT, CDR2 FQDESV (reference sequence). The CDR3 is 12 residues long. V shed 5 bases and J shed 3 bases, with 7 bases lying between them.

The gene calls are TRBV24-1 and TRBJ2-1, with 11 bases aligning to TRBD2. Unmatched junction bases numbered 4, after V lost 6 bases and J lost 4 bases. The CDR3 runs 15 residues. Germline CDR1 KGHDR, CDR2 SFDVKD. CDR3 residues: CATSSTSGIYNEQFF. The CDR3 bases are TGTGCCACCAGTTCGACTAGCGGGATATACAATGAGCAGTTCTTC.

The V and J genes are TRBV5-6 and TRBJ2-7; no clear D. The germline V and J ends were trimmed by 0 bases and 4 bases, with 8 bases remaining between them. The germline CDR1 and CDR2 sequences are SGHDT and YYEEEE. The CDR3 has 13 amino acids. CDR3 region: CASSLGHLYEQYF. CDR3 sequence (DNA): TGTGCCAGCAGCTTGGGACACCTTTACGAGCAGTACTTC.

The chain joins TRBV7-2 to TRBJ1-1; TRBD1 might be the D (6 bases). The CDR3 covers 13 residues. V was shortened by 1 base and J by 7 bases, with 10 bases between the two germline ends. The germline V gene has CDR1 SGHTA and CDR2 FQGNSA. In DNA, the CDR3 is TGTGCCAGCAGCTTAGTTACAGGGTTTGAAGCTTTCTTT. The encoded protein is CASSLVTGFEAFF.

V gene TRBV4-1 combines with J gene TRBJ2-4, with a possible D match to TRBD2 (6 bases). V lost 1 base to trimming and J lost 4 bases, with 11 bases between them. Germline-derived CDR1 and CDR2 are MGHRA and YSYEKL. The CDR3 length is 15 residues. CDR3 protein: CASSQVGGAKNIQYF. The CDR3 nucleotides are TGCGCCAGCAGCCAAGTAGGAGGGGCAAAAAACATTCAGTACTTC.

V gene TRBV5-6 combines with J gene TRBJ2-6; 9 nucleotides line up with TRBD1. V shed 3 bases and J 2 bases; nucleotides not matched to a gene: 9. The CDR3 has 18 residues. Germline assignment: CDR1 SGHDT and CDR2 YYEEEE. The CDR3 DNA is TGTGCCAGCAGCTCTTACACCGGGACAGGGACTGGGGCCAACGTCCTGACTTTC. It yields the protein CASSSYTGTGTGANVLTF.

The chain combines TRBV20-1 with TRBJ2-3, with 8 bases that match TRBD2. This CDR3 is 16 amino acids long. In germline, CDR1 is DFQATT, CDR2 SNEGSKA (reference sequence). V shed 3 bases and J 4 bases; nucleotides not matched to a gene: 12. The CDR3 DNA follows: TGCAGTGCTAGTACCCCCCGGGGGGGCGGGGCAGATACGCAGTATTTT. It specifies CSASTPRGGGADTQYF.

The V call is TRBV4-2, the J call TRBJ2-1, with 12 nucleotides matching TRBD2. Germline CDR1 is LGHNA and CDR2 is YNFKEQ. V was clipped by 1 base and J by 9 bases; unmatched bases: 4. This CDR3 spans 15 amino acids. The CDR3 bases are TGTGCCAGCAGCCAAGTATCTAGCGGGAGGGTTGAGCAGTTCTTC. Encoded protein: CASSQVSSGRVEQFF.

The rearrangement links TRBV18 to TRBJ2-7, with TRBD1 matching 9 bases. The trim removed 4 bases at V and 4 bases at J, leaving 8 bases unmatched. CDR1 and CDR2 (germline): KGHSH, LQKENI. The CDR3 loop spans 15 amino acids. CDR3 DNA sequence: TGTGCCAGCTCACGTACACAGGGGGCGAGTTACGAGCAGTACTTC. Translating gives CASSRTQGASYEQYF.

The V gene is TRBV19, the J gene TRBJ2-3, with TRBD1 matching over 8 bases. Trimming cost V 10 bases and J 1 base; bases outside gene matches: 10. Germline CDR1 and CDR2: LNHDA and SQIVND (reference sequence). The CDR3 consists of 15 residues. The CDR3 protein is CATSRQGTGTDTQYF. The CDR3 DNA is TGTGCCACCTCCCGACAGGGGACGGGCACAGATACGCAGTATTTT.

This clone was observed a handful of times. The chain joins TRBV11-3 to TRBJ1-1, with D unclear. CDR1 and CDR2 from the germline V gene are SGHNT and YENEEA. Deletions cut 8 bases from V and 1 base from J, with 5 bases between. The CDR3 contains 11 residues. CDR3 coding DNA: TGTGCCAGCGGCAAGAACACTGAAGCTTTCTTT. Protein: CASGKNTEAFF. The whole variable domain, filled in from reference TRBV11-3 and TRBJ1-1, reads EAGVVQSPRYKIIEKKQPVAFWCNPISGHNTLYWYLQNLGQGPELLIRYENEEAVDDSQLPKDRFSAERLKGVDSTLKIQPAELGDSAVYLCASGKNTEAFFGQGTRLTVV.

V gene TRBV3-1 (or the pseudogene TRBV3-2) combines with J gene TRBJ2-3; 12 positions agree with TRBD2. The CDR3 is 19 residues long. Germline CDR1 and CDR2: LGHDT and YNNKEL (reference sequence). V trimming: 1 base; J trimming: 0 bases; junction bases outside the gene matches: 8. In nucleotides, the CDR3 is TGTGCCAGCAGCCAAGGTAAACTAGCGGGAGGTTCTAGCACAGATACGCAGTATTTT. It is translated as CASSQGKLAGGSSTDTQYF.

The chain carries TRBV18 and TRBJ2-3; TRBD2 aligns across 7 bases. Looked up from germline, CDR1 is KGHSH and CDR2 is LQKENI. The V gene end was trimmed by 3 bases and the J gene end by 1 base; junction bases not matched to a gene: 10. The CDR3 runs 17 residues. The chain's CDR3 is CASSPLFMSGGTDTQYF. The CDR3 bases are TGTGCCAGCTCACCCCTATTCATGAGCGGGGGCACAGATACGCAGTATTTT.

The genes are TRBV12-5 and TRBJ2-5, with a weak D call TRBD2 (5 bases). Germline V gene data show CDR1 as LGHNT and CDR2 as FRNRAP. V was shortened by 5 bases and J by 5 bases, with 12 bases between the two germline ends. This CDR3 comprises 13 residues. Written as DNA, the CDR3 is TGTGCTAGTGGTAAGGGAGCCGGTGAGACCCAGTACTTC. It codes for CASGKGAGETQYF.

V usage is TRBV25-1 and J usage is TRBJ1-2; 11 nucleotides agree with TRBD1. The germline V gene has CDR1 MGHDK and CDR2 SYGVNS. Losses at the gene ends were 3 bases for V and 10 bases for J; bases not matched to a gene: 4. This CDR3 region has 13 residues. For the CDR3, the DNA is TGTGCCAGCAGTGAGGGGGACAGGGGGATCTACACCTTC. This translates into CASSEGDRGIYTF.

The rearrangement links TRBV3-1 (or the pseudogene TRBV3-2) to TRBJ1-1; 8 nucleotides align to TRBD1. Losses at the gene ends were 4 bases for V and 6 bases for J; bases not matched to a gene: 4. Germline lookup yields CDR1 LGHDT and CDR2 YNNKEL (reference sequence). CDR3 length equals 13 residues. The CDR3 spells CASSPDRESEAFF. Here the CDR3 DNA reads TGTGCCAGCAGCCCGGACAGGGAGTCTGAAGCTTTCTTT.

The chain is built from TRBV7-9 and TRBJ2-1, with D tentatively TRBD2 (5 bases). The CDR3 has 14 residues. V gave up 0 bases and J gave up 6 bases, with 9 bases separating them. In germline, CDR1 is SEHNR, CDR2 FQNEAQ (reference sequence). CDR3 loop: CASSLALSANEQFF. The CDR3 bases are TGTGCCAGCAGCTTAGCGCTTAGCGCCAATGAGCAGTTCTTC. The whole variable domain, filled in from reference TRBV7-9 and TRBJ2-1, reads DTGVSQNPRHKITKRGQNVTFRCDPISEHNRLYWYRQTLGQGPEFLTYFQNEAQLEKSRLLSDRFSAERPKGSFSTLEIQRTEQGDSAMYLCASSLALSANEQFFGPGTRLTVL.

This clone is a singleton in its sample. The V call is TRBV11-3, the J call TRBJ2-7, with TRBD2 identical over 11 bases. Germline trimming cut 5 bases from V and 6 bases from J; bases unmatched to any gene: 6. This CDR3 spans 14 amino acids. Per the germline V gene, CDR1 is SGHNT and CDR2 is YENEEA. This chain's CDR3 is CASSNSGRGFEQYV. The CDR3 nucleotides are TGTGCCAGCAGCAATAGCGGGAGGGGGTTCGAGCAGTACGTC.

At least ten counts were recorded for this clone. The chain joins TRBV29-1 to TRBJ2-1; D is uncertain. Germline V gene data show CDR1 as SQVTM and CDR2 as ANQGSEA. Trimming removed 2 bases at V and 10 bases at J, with 6 bases between. This CDR3 region has 10 residues. Here the CDR3 reads CSVEIQEQFF. Written as DNA, the CDR3 is TGCAGCGTTGAAATACAGGAGCAGTTCTTC.

The chain combines TRBV2 with TRBJ1-6, with D perhaps matching TRBD1 (5 bases). The CDR3 has 15 amino acids. Germline loops: CDR1 SNHLY, CDR2 FYNNEI. Trimming took 2 bases from V and 7 from J, leaving 12 bases between them. CDR3 protein: CASSEISGGNSPLHF. The CDR3 nucleotides are TGTGCCAGCAGTGAAATCTCCGGGGGAAATTCACCCCTCCACTTT.

The chain uses TRBV4-2 and TRBJ1-5; weak D call: TRBD1 (5 bases). Deletions cut 1 base from V and 0 bases from J, with 16 bases between. Germline V gene data show CDR1 as LGHNA and CDR2 as YNFKEQ. CDR3 length: 18 amino acids. Written as DNA, the CDR3 is TGTGCCAGCAGCCAAGCTTATGACAGAAGATATAGCAATCAGCCCCAGCATTTT. Its translation: CASSQAYDRRYSNQPQHF.

The chain employs TRBV3-1 (or the pseudogene TRBV3-2) and TRBJ2-7, with 10 bases aligning to TRBD2. Germline-derived CDR1 and CDR2 are LGHDT and YNNKEL (reference sequence). The CDR3 runs 15 residues. With 2 bases clipped from V and 1 base from J, the junction kept 2 bases outside the gene matches. The CDR3 nucleotides read TGTGCCAGCAGCCAAACTAGCGGGGCTTCCTACGAGCAGTACTTC. Protein: CASSQTSGASYEQYF.

In this sample, this clone turned up a few times. The chain carries TRBV9 and TRBJ2-3; TRBD2 agrees at 7 bases. Trimming removed 3 bases from V and 1 base from J; junction bases left unmatched: 11. CDR1 is SGDLS and CDR2 is YYNGEE in the germline V gene. The CDR3 runs to 17 residues. The CDR3 DNA follows: TGTGCCAGCAGCGCGGGGGGAGGCCAATGGGGCACAGATACGCAGTATTTT. It specifies CASSAGGGQWGTDTQYF.

The chain carries TRBV12-3 or TRBV12-4 and TRBJ1-5, with TRBD1 matching 7 bases. The ends lost 7 bases at V and 7 bases at J; junction bases unmatched: 7. The CDR3 is made up of 13 amino acids. The DNA for the CDR3 is TGTGCCAGCAAGGACAGGCGTAAACAGCCCCAGCATTTT. Amino acids: CASKDRRKQPQHF.

V and J are TRBV29-1 and TRBJ2-4; tentatively, D is TRBD1 (5 bases). CDR1 is SQVTM, CDR2 ANQGSEA, per germline. V gave up 0 bases and J gave up 6 bases, with 12 bases separating them. This CDR3 spans 14 amino acids. The CDR3 sequence is CSVEDRGARNIQYF. CDR3 nucleotide sequence: TGCAGCGTTGAAGACCGTGGGGCAAGAAACATTCAGTACTTC.